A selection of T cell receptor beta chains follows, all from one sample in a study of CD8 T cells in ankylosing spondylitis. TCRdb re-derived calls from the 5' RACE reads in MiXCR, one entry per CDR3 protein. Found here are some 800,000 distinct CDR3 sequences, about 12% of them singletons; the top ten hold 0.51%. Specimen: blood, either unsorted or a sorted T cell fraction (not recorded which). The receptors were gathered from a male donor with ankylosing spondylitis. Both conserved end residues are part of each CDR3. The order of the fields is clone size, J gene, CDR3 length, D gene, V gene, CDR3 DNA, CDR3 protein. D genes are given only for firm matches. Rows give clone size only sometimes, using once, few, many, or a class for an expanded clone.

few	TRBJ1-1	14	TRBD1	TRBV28	TGTGCCAGCAGGAGGACAGGGCTTAACACTGAAGCTTTCTTT	CASRRTGLNTEAFF
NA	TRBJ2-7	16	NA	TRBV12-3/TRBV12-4	TGTGCCAGCAGTTCTCCCGGGACCTTAGAGCTGCGCGAGCAGTACTTC	CASSSPGTLELREQYF
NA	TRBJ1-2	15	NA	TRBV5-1	TGCGCCAGCAGCTTGGCAAGGGAACTTAACTATGGCTACACCTTC	CASSLARELNYGYTF
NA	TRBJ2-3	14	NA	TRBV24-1	TGTGCCACCAGTGAAGACAGGCGCACAGATACGCAGTATTTT	CATSEDRRTDTQYF
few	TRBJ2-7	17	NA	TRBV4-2	TGTGCCAGCAGCCAAGACAGTCCTTCGGACAGCTCCTACGAGCAGTACTTC	CASSQDSPSDSSYEQYF
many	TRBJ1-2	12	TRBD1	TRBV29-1	TGCAGCACCTGGACAGGAGGCTATGGCTACACCTTC	CSTWTGGYGYTF
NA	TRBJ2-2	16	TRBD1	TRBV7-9	TGTGCCAGCAGCCGACGACAGGGGGCCCGGCTTGGGGAGCTGTTTTTT	CASSRRQGARLGELFF
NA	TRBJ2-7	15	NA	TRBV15	TGTGCCACCAGCAGTCCCATGACAGGTTCCTACGAGCAGTACTTC	CATSSPMTGSYEQYF
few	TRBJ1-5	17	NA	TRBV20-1	TGCAGTGCCACCTCTTATATGAGGGACGGCAGAAATCAGCCCCAGCATTTT	CSATSYMRDGRNQPQHF
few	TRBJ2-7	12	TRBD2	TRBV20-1	TGCAGTGCTTTAGGACTAGCGGACGAGCAGTACTTC	CSALGLADEQYF
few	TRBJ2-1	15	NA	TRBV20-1	TGCAGTGCTCCGAGTTGGGAGAACCCCGACAATGAGCAGTTCTTC	CSAPSWENPDNEQFF
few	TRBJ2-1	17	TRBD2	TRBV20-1	TGCAGTGCTAGAGATTACCGACTAGCGGGAGTCACAAATGAGCAGTTCTTC	CSARDYRLAGVTNEQFF
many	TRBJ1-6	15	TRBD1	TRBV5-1	TGCGCCAGCAGCCTAATGGGACAGGGGGTCTCACCCCTCCACTTT	CASSLMGQGVSPLHF
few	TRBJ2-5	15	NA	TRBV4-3	TGCGCCAGCAGCCAGGACACGCGTCCAGAAGAGACCCAGTACTTC	CASSQDTRPEETQYF
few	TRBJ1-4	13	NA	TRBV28	TGTGCCAGCAGGAGGACAGCAATAGAAAAACTGTTTTTT	CASRRTAIEKLFF
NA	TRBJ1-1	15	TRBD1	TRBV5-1	TGCGCCAGCAGGGGACAGGGGCACCCGAACACTGAAGCTTTCTTT	CASRGQGHPNTEAFF
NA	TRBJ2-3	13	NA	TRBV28	TGTGCCAGCACTCAATCTGGCAGGGCCCCGCAGTATTTT	CASTQSGRAPQYF
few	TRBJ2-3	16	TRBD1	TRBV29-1	TGCAGCGTTGACGGGTTTAGGGACAGGGGTGAAGATACGCAGTATTTT	CSVDGFRDRGEDTQYF
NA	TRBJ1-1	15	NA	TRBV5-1	TGCGCCAGCAGCTTCCTTGGGACCGAGAACACTGAAGCTTTCTTT	CASSFLGTENTEAFF
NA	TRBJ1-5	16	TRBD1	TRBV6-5	TGTGCCAGCAGTTTAACGGACAGGGGCAGCAATCAGCCCCAGCATTTT	CASSLTDRGSNQPQHF
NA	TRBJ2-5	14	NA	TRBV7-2	TGTGCCAGCACCCTGGGTGCCAATCAAGAGACCCAGTACTTC	CASTLGANQETQYF
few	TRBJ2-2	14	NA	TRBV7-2	TGTGCCAGCAGCTCCTTCACAGGGACCGGGGAGCTGTTTTTT	CASSSFTGTGELFF
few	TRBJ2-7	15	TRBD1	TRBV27	TGTGCCAGCAAGGGTATGGGACAGCTTACCTACGAGCAGTACTTC	CASKGMGQLTYEQYF
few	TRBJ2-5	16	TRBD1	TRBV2	TGTGCCAGCAGTGAAGCGGGACAGGGATTTGAAGAGACCCAGTACTTC	CASSEAGQGFEETQYF
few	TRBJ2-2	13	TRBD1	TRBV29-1	TGCAGCGTTGGGCGGGACAGGGCCGGGGAGCTGTTTTTT	CSVGRDRAGELFF
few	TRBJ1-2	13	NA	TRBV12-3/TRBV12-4	TGTGCCAGCAGTTTCTTGTGGAGCTATGGCTACACCTTC	CASSFLWSYGYTF
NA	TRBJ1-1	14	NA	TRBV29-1	TGCAGCGTATGGCCGGCCAAGAGAAACACTGAAGCTTTCTTT	CSVWPAKRNTEAFF
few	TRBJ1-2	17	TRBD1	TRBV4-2	TGTGCCAGCAGCCCTAGCCCGGGACAGACAGCTAACTATGGCTACACCTTC	CASSPSPGQTANYGYTF
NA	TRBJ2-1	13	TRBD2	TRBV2	TGTGCCAGCTTTAGCGGGGCGTACAATGAGCAGTTCTTC	CASFSGAYNEQFF
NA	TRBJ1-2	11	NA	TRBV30	TGTGCCTGGAGTCGGGGGTATGGCTACACCTTC	CAWSRGYGYTF
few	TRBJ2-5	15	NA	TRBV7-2	TGTGCCAGCAGCTTAGGCGCAGGGTGGTTACAGACCCAGTACTTC	CASSLGAGWLQTQYF
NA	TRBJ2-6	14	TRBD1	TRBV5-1	TGCGCCAGCAGCTTCCTGGGACAGTCTACCGTCCTGACTTTC	CASSFLGQSTVLTF
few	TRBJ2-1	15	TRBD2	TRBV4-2	TGTGCCAGCAGCCAGGGGACTAGCGGGATAGATGAGCAGTTCTTC	CASSQGTSGIDEQFF
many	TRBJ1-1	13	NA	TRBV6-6	TGTGCCATCAGAGGAGGAGGGGACACTGAAGCTTTCTTT	CAIRGGGDTEAFF
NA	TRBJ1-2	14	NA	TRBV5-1	TGCGCCAGCAGCCCAATCGAGGGCCCCTATGGCTACACCTTC	CASSPIEGPYGYTF
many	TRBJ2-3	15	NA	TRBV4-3	TGCGCCAGCAGCCAAGAAGGAGGGGCAGGGGATACGCAGTATTTT	CASSQEGGAGDTQYF
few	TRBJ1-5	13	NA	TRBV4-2	TGTGCCAGCAGCCTTGACCGCGTCGGGCCCCAGCATTTT	CASSLDRVGPQHF
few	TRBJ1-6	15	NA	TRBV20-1	TGCAGAAGCGCGGGGGGCCCCTATCATAATTCACCCCTCCACTTT	CRSAGGPYHNSPLHF
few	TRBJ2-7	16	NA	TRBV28	TGTGCCAGCAGTTTACTTTTCGGGACGGCACCCTCCGAGCAGTACTTC	CASSLLFGTAPSEQYF
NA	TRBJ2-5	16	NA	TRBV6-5	TGTGCCAGCAGTTACTCGATCGGGGGCCGGGGAGAGACCCAGTACTTC	CASSYSIGGRGETQYF
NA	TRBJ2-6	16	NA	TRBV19	TGTGCCAGTAGTAAGAGACAAAGCTCTGGGGCCAACGTCCTGACTTTC	CASSKRQSSGANVLTF
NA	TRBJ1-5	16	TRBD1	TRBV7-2	TGTGCCAGCAGCTTAGTCGGGACAGGGGGAGGACAGCCCCAGCATTTT	CASSLVGTGGGQPQHF
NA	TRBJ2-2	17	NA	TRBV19	TGTGCCAGTAGTACCCGCCCTGCGGGGGCGGGCACCGGGGAGCTGTTTTTT	CASSTRPAGAGTGELFF